The rows below give T cell receptor beta chains drawn from one sample of a study of beta chain features in type 1 diabetes. Assay used: immunoSEQ multiplex PCR; TCRdb lists only in-frame clones, some missing. The sample has roughly 610,000 clones; around 15% are singletons. The specimen was naive CD4+ T cells from blood. These receptors all come from a man in his late teens or twenties in good health. Both conserved end residues are part of each CDR3. Each record gives: V gene, D gene, clone size, J gene, CDR3 DNA, CDR3 protein. A D gene is named only where the DNA matches it firmly. Expanded clones are given a class, and other clones once, few, many or no size at all.

V gene: TRBV18; D gene: .; clone size: .; J gene: TRBJ2-7; CDR3 DNA: TGTGCCAGCTCACCACTGGCCAGCTACGAGCAGTACTTC; CDR3 protein: CASSPLASYEQYF
V gene: TRBV29-1; D gene: .; clone size: few; J gene: TRBJ1-1; CDR3 DNA: TGCAGGGCCGGGCAGTATGTCTCTGAAGCTTTCTTT; CDR3 protein: CRAGQYVSEAFF
V gene: TRBV5-4; D gene: .; clone size: .; J gene: TRBJ2-5; CDR3 DNA: TGTGCCAGCAGCTTGGGCCAGCGTGGGGAGACCCAGTACTTC; CDR3 protein: CASSLGQRGETQYF
V gene: TRBV5-1; D gene: .; clone size: .; J gene: TRBJ2-3; CDR3 DNA: TGCGCCAGCAGCTTGGAATATGCAGGGAGCGCAGATACGCAGTATTTT; CDR3 protein: CASSLEYAGSADTQYF
V gene: TRBV18; D gene: .; clone size: .; J gene: TRBJ2-7; CDR3 DNA: TGTGCCAGCTCACCACCGGGGCTAGCTGGGTACGAGCAGTACTTC; CDR3 protein: CASSPPGLAGYEQYF
V gene: TRBV9; D gene: .; clone size: .; J gene: TRBJ1-2; CDR3 DNA: TGTGCCAGCAGCGTAGGACGGGTAGGGGATGGCTACACCTTC; CDR3 protein: CASSVGRVGDGYTF
V gene: TRBV5-1; D gene: .; clone size: .; J gene: TRBJ1-1; CDR3 DNA: TGCGCCAGCAGTCGGTCCGATAACACTGAAGCTTTCTTT; CDR3 protein: CASSRSDNTEAFF
V gene: TRBV5-4; D gene: TRBD2; clone size: few; J gene: TRBJ2-3; CDR3 DNA: TGTGCCAGCAGCCCGGAAGGGACTATAAGCTATACGCAGTATTTT; CDR3 protein: CASSPEGTISYTQYF
V gene: TRBV6-5; D gene: .; clone size: few; J gene: TRBJ2-1; CDR3 DNA: TGTGCCAGCGAGGGGGGAAATTACAATGAGCAGTTCTTC; CDR3 protein: CASEGGNYNEQFF
V gene: TRBV11-1; D gene: TRBD2; clone size: few; J gene: TRBJ2-1; CDR3 DNA: TGTGCCAGCAGCTTAACTAGCGGGGGGGCCAGTGAGCAGTTCTTC; CDR3 protein: CASSLTSGGASEQFF
V gene: TRBV28; D gene: .; clone size: .; J gene: TRBJ1-2; CDR3 DNA: TGTGCCAGCAGGGGACAAGGGTATGGCTACACCTTC; CDR3 protein: CASRGQGYGYTF
V gene: TRBV5-1; D gene: TRBD2; clone size: .; J gene: TRBJ2-3; CDR3 DNA: TGCGCCAGCAGCTTGCCGAGGGAGGGAGGAGTCGCTAGCACAGATACGCAGTATTTT; CDR3 protein: CASSLPREGGVASTDTQYF
V gene: TRBV7-2; D gene: .; clone size: .; J gene: TRBJ2-1; CDR3 DNA: TGTGCCAGCAGCCTACTAGCTGAGCAGTTCTTC; CDR3 protein: CASSLLAEQFF
V gene: TRBV27; D gene: .; clone size: .; J gene: TRBJ2-2; CDR3 DNA: TGTGCCAGCAGTTTATCATGGGGGATTGCCGGGGAGCTGTTTTTT; CDR3 protein: CASSLSWGIAGELFF
V gene: TRBV20-1; D gene: .; clone size: few; J gene: TRBJ1-6; CDR3 DNA: TGCAGTGCTTCCCGTCGACCCCTCCACTTT; CDR3 protein: CSASRRPLHF
V gene: TRBV18; D gene: .; clone size: .; J gene: TRBJ2-3; CDR3 DNA: TGTGCCAGCTCTAACGGTCTCACAGATACGCAGTATTTT; CDR3 protein: CASSNGLTDTQYF
V gene: TRBV12-2; D gene: .; clone size: few; J gene: TRBJ2-2; CDR3 DNA: TGTGCAAGTCGCCCCACGGCAGGGTCGAACACCGGGGAGCTGTTTTTT; CDR3 protein: CASRPTAGSNTGELFF
V gene: TRBV6-4; D gene: TRBD1; clone size: .; J gene: TRBJ1-2; CDR3 DNA: TGTGCCAGGGACAGGGAGTTTGATGGCTACACCTTC; CDR3 protein: CARDREFDGYTF
V gene: TRBV2; D gene: .; clone size: .; J gene: TRBJ2-5; CDR3 DNA: TGTGCCAGCAGTGCGGACCAGGGGAGGCAAGAGACCCAGTACTTC; CDR3 protein: CASSADQGRQETQYF
V gene: TRBV10-3; D gene: .; clone size: few; J gene: TRBJ1-2; CDR3 DNA: TGTGCCATCAGTCCCCAGGCCTACGGCTACACCTTC; CDR3 protein: CAISPQAYGYTF
V gene: TRBV5-1; D gene: TRBD2; clone size: .; J gene: TRBJ2-3; CDR3 DNA: TGCGCCAGCAGCTTGTCCGGGAGGACCACAGATACGCAGTATTTT; CDR3 protein: CASSLSGRTTDTQYF
V gene: TRBV27; D gene: .; clone size: few; J gene: TRBJ1-6; CDR3 DNA: TGTGCCAGCAGTACCAGACAGCGCTATAAATCACCCCTCCACTTT; CDR3 protein: CASSTRQRYKSPLHF
V gene: TRBV29-1; D gene: TRBD1; clone size: few; J gene: TRBJ2-3; CDR3 DNA: TGCAGCGGCTCCCGGGACAGGGTAGCAGATACGCAGTATTTT; CDR3 protein: CSGSRDRVADTQYF
V gene: TRBV5-1; D gene: .; clone size: .; J gene: TRBJ1-1; CDR3 DNA: TGCGCCAGCAGCTTGCAGGGTGGGAACACTGAAGCTTTCTTT; CDR3 protein: CASSLQGGNTEAFF
V gene: TRBV10-3; D gene: .; clone size: .; J gene: TRBJ2-3; CDR3 DNA: TGTGCCATCAGTGGGGGGACGGGAGATACGCAGTATTTT; CDR3 protein: CAISGGTGDTQYF
V gene: TRBV2; D gene: .; clone size: .; J gene: TRBJ2-4; CDR3 DNA: TGTGCCAGTCAGAAGGGATATATAGCCAAAAACATTCAGTACTTC; CDR3 protein: CASQKGYIAKNIQYF
V gene: TRBV29-1; D gene: TRBD1; clone size: .; J gene: TRBJ1-2; CDR3 DNA: TGCAGCGCAGGGACAGGGCCTAACTATGGCTACACCTTC; CDR3 protein: CSAGTGPNYGYTF
V gene: TRBV11-1; D gene: TRBD1; clone size: few; J gene: TRBJ1-1; CDR3 DNA: TGTGCCAGCAGCCGGACAGGGGGACGCACTGAAGCTTTCTTT; CDR3 protein: CASSRTGGRTEAFF
V gene: TRBV28; D gene: .; clone size: .; J gene: TRBJ2-4; CDR3 DNA: TGTGCCAGCAGTTGGGGCACTATAGCCAAAAACATTCAGTACTTC; CDR3 protein: CASSWGTIAKNIQYF
V gene: TRBV7-8; D gene: .; clone size: few; J gene: TRBJ1-1; CDR3 DNA: TGTGCCAGCAGCTTAGTACTTGTGGGGATGAACACTGAAGCTTTCTTT; CDR3 protein: CASSLVLVGMNTEAFF
V gene: TRBV19; D gene: .; clone size: .; J gene: TRBJ1-3; CDR3 DNA: TGTGCCAGTACCTTGAGGAGGCCTCTAGGATCTGGAAACACCATATATTTT; CDR3 protein: CASTLRRPLGSGNTIYF